A single sample is the source of the 27 T cell receptor beta chains below, sequenced in a study of HIV-infected patients and healthy controls. Whole blood was used without fractionation, so all unsorted peripheral T cells were included. cDNA was made from 500 ng RNA using alpha and beta constant primers. Using multiplexing indices, alpha and beta chain libraries were generated apart by chain-specific third strand synthesis. TCRdb ran MiXCR on the 5' RACE reads and lists one entry per CDR3 protein. Of 15,000 to 20,000 distinct CDR3 sequences detected, 9% to 15% appear once; the ten largest clones hold around 10%. Source material: blood. The receptor source for this set is an adult in good health.

This clonotype qualifies as medium-sized. J is TRBJ1-3 and V is TRBV5-1; D call uncertain. Between the trimmed V and J ends, which lost 1 base and 4 bases, there was a span of 6 bases. CDR1 is SGHRS and CDR2 is YFSETQ in the germline V gene. The CDR3 is 13 amino acids. CDR3 loop: CASSLPEGNTIYF. CDR3 bases: TGCGCCAGCAGCTTGCCCGAAGGAAACACCATATATTTT.

V gene TRBV7-2 combines with J gene TRBJ2-3; D gene ambiguous. The CDR3 loop spans 15 amino acids. Germline V gene data show CDR1 as SGHTA and CDR2 as FQGNSA. Trimming cost V 0 bases and J 2 bases, with 9 bases left between them. The CDR3 reads CASSLAPGLTDTQYF. The CDR3 DNA sequence: TGTGCCAGCAGCTTAGCTCCGGGCCTCACAGATACGCAGTATTTT. Complete variable domain (other parts from reference TRBV7-2 and TRBJ2-3): GAGVSQSPSNKVTEKGKDVELRCDPISGHTALYWYRQSLGQGLEFLIYFQGNSAPDKSGLPSDRFSAERTGGSVSTLTIQRTQQEDSAVYLCASSLAPGLTDTQYFGPGTRLTVL.

Many counts were recorded for this clonotype. The chain is built from TRBV20-1 and TRBJ1-4, with D maybe TRBD1 (6 bases). The V end was cut by 1 base, the J end by 7 bases, with 16 bases between. Per germline, CDR1 DFQATT and CDR2 SNEGSKA (reference sequence). CDR3 size: 15 residues. The CDR3 region has the DNA TGCAGTGCTAGAGTCGGCGGGGGCGGCGGTGAAAAACTGTTTTTT. This sequence encodes CSARVGGGGGEKLFF.

In its sample, this clonotype was seen many times. The chain uses TRBV6-2 or TRBV6-3 and TRBJ1-2; D is unclear. This CDR3 contains 14 residues. The germline CDR1 and CDR2 sequences are MNHEY and SVGEGT. V was trimmed by 5 bases and J by 4 bases, leaving 14 bases between them. This CDR3 reads CASSKQSQVYGYTF. DNA of the CDR3: TGTGCCAGCAGTAAACAGAGTCAAGTCTATGGCTACACCTTC.

By sample share, this clonotype is medium-sized (0.01 to 0.1%). V usage is TRBV20-1 and J usage is TRBJ2-1; 7 bases fit TRBD1. This CDR3 region has 13 residues. From germline, CDR1 is DFQATT and CDR2 SNEGSKA (reference sequence). The ends lost 1 base at V and 5 bases at J; junction bases unmatched: 2. The CDR3 region is CSARAGQDNEQFF. The CDR3 DNA is TGCAGTGCTAGAGCTGGACAGGACAATGAGCAGTTCTTC.

This clonotype appeared many times. The chain uses TRBV12-3 or TRBV12-4 and TRBJ2-7, with 11 positions matching TRBD1. The length of the CDR3 is 16 residues. V lost 1 base to trimming and J lost 7 bases; unmatched junction nucleotides: 9. DNA for the CDR3: TGTGCCAGCAGTTTAGGGACAGGGGGCGTCGTCCAGGAGCAGTACTTC. This sequence encodes CASSLGTGGVVQEQYF.

This clonotype was seen just once. The genes are TRBV5-1 and TRBJ2-5; D is unclear. CDR1 SGHRS and CDR2 YFSETQ come from the germline V gene. The CDR3 loop spans 14 amino acids. The V gene lost 2 bases and the J gene lost 2 bases, with 10 bases spanning the gap. CDR3 in DNA: TGCGCCAGCAGCTTTTACGGCGGACAAGAGACCCAGTACTTC. It is translated as CASSFYGGQETQYF.

This clonotype was found many times. The V and J genes are TRBV18 and TRBJ1-1; the match to TRBD1 covers 7 bases. CDR1 KGHSH and CDR2 LQKENI come from the germline V gene. The CDR3 is made up of 15 amino acids. The junction had 5 bases not matched to a gene; V was cut back by 3 bases and J by 1 base. The CDR3: CASSPRGGPNTEAFF. The CDR3 nucleotides are TGTGCCAGCTCACCTCGAGGGGGCCCGAACACTGAAGCTTTCTTT.

This chain links TRBV6-6 with TRBJ1-6, with D uncertain. Trimming removed 11 bases at V and 5 bases at J, with 19 bases between. The germline gives CDR1 MNHNY, CDR2 SVGAGI (reference sequence). The CDR3 is made up of 15 amino acids. The CDR3 DNA sequence: TGTGCCGGTCGATCGAGGGCGGGAGATAATTCACCCCTCCACTTT. Amino acid sequence: CAGRSRAGDNSPLHF.

This clonotype was seen at least ten times. The CDR3, as DNA: TGTGCCAGCAGTACAGGGAAGGGTAGTCAGCCCCAGCATTTT. Translated: CASSTGKGSQPQHF. The rearrangement links TRBV7-2 to TRBJ1-5; D may be TRBD1 (6 bases). Germline V CDR1 and CDR2: SGHTA, FQGNSA. V shed 6 bases and J shed 6 bases, with 15 bases lying between them. CDR3 size: 14 residues. Based on the CDR3 plus reference TRBV7-2 and TRBJ1-5, the full variable domain is GAGVSQSPSNKVTEKGKDVELRCDPISGHTALYWYRQSLGQGLEFLIYFQGNSAPDKSGLPSDRFSAERTGGSVSTLTIQRTQQEDSAVYLCASSTGKGSQPQHFGDGTRLSIL.

This clonotype was counted at least ten times. The rearrangement links TRBV18 to TRBJ1-5; no firm D call. The CDR3 has 14 amino acids. Germline loops: CDR1 KGHSH, CDR2 LQKENI. V lost 2 bases and J 0 bases, leaving 5 bases between the germline ends. DNA for the CDR3: TGTGCCAGCTCACCAGGGCATAGCAATCAGCCCCAGCATTTT. It codes for CASSPGHSNQPQHF.

There are a few counts of this clonotype. This chain connects TRBV7-9 to TRBJ1-4; D is perhaps TRBD1 (5 bases). The CDR3 consists of 15 residues. V lost 4 bases and J 0 bases, leaving 9 bases between the germline ends. Germline loops: CDR1 SEHNR, CDR2 FQNEAQ (reference sequence). Here the CDR3 reads CASSSDSTTNEKLFF. The CDR3 DNA follows: TGTGCCAGCAGCTCCGACAGCACAACTAATGAAAAACTGTTTTTT.

This clonotype was counted many times. The V gene is TRBV18, the J gene TRBJ1-5; 7 nucleotides match TRBD1. The length of the CDR3 is 15 residues. Germline V lookup: CDR1 KGHSH, CDR2 LQKENI. J gave up 4 bases and V 3 bases, and 6 bases lay outside the gene matches. The chain's CDR3 is CASSPSGQMNQPQHF. The CDR3 DNA is TGTGCCAGCTCACCCTCGGGACAGATGAATCAGCCCCAGCATTTT.

The table lists this clonotype with many counts. This rearrangement joins TRBV30 to TRBJ1-2, with D uncertain. Trimming stripped 1 base from V and 3 bases from J, with 9 bases between. Germline V lookup: CDR1 GTSNPN, CDR2 SVGIG (reference sequence). The CDR3 extends over 13 amino acids. The CDR3 bases are TGTGCCTGGAGTGCGGACGTATACTATGGCTACACCTTC. It is translated as CAWSADVYYGYTF.

The V call is TRBV6-5, the J call TRBJ1-2, with D hard to call. The CDR3 sequence is 12 residues long. The ends were cut back, 6 bases at V and 10 bases at J, with 15 bases in the middle. From germline, CDR1 is MNHEY and CDR2 SVGAGI. CDR3 nucleotides: TGTGCCAGCAGCTTAAACCTGGGCCTCTACACCTTC. Its translation is CASSLNLGLYTF.

This clonotype is judged medium-sized (0.01 to 0.1%). The J gene is TRBJ1-6, the V gene TRBV7-2, with D perhaps matching TRBD1 (5 bases). Germline assignment: CDR1 SGHTA and CDR2 FQGNSA. The CDR3 loop spans 16 amino acids. Trimming shortened V by 0 bases and J by 10 bases, and 16 bases separated the two germline ends. CDR3 residues: CASSLANQGLGSPLHF. CDR3 DNA sequence: TGTGCCAGCAGCTTAGCTAACCAGGGTTTAGGGTCACCCCTCCACTTT.

V is TRBV7-9 and J is TRBJ2-3; D is unclear. The ends were cut back, 7 bases at V and 4 bases at J, with 12 bases in the middle. Germline V gives CDR1 SEHNR, CDR2 FQNEAQ (reference sequence). The CDR3 contains 13 residues. CDR3 sequence (DNA): TGTGCCAGCATAAAGTGGCCCCCAGATACGCAGTATTTT. This translates into CASIKWPPDTQYF.

This clonotype appeared a single time. The chain joins TRBV29-1 to TRBJ2-5; D is possibly TRBD2 (6 bases). This CDR3 is built from 12 residues. From germline, CDR1 is SQVTM and CDR2 ANQGSEA. Trimming removed 7 bases at V and 2 bases at J, with 11 bases between. The CDR3 DNA is TGCAGCGCCTACCGGGGGCAAGAGACCCAGTACTTC. Translation: CSAYRGQETQYF.

There are many counts of this clonotype. The gene calls are TRBV2 and TRBJ1-5; 8 bases map to TRBD1. The J segment lost 6 bases and the V segment lost 1 base, leaving 5 bases of the junction unmatched. Looked up from germline, CDR1 is SNHLY and CDR2 is FYNNEI. The CDR3 sequence is 15 residues long. The DNA for the CDR3 is TGTGCCAGCAGTGAAGGGACAGGGTTCGGTCAGCCCCAGCATTTT. It codes for CASSEGTGFGQPQHF.

CDR3 DNA: TGTGCCAGCTCACCACCGGGACAGCAGTATTTT. Translated, it gives CASSPPGQQYF. The V call is TRBV18, the J call TRBJ2-3; maybe TRBD1 (6 bases). The CDR3 is 11 amino acids. Germline values: CDR1 KGHSH, CDR2 LQKENI. V was pared by 0 bases and J by 11 bases, with 6 bases between.

This clonotype has at least ten counts. The chain links TRBV7-9 to TRBJ1-6; D unresolved. The CDR3 runs 15 residues. V dropped 1 base and J dropped 4 bases, with 8 bases sitting between them. CDR1 and CDR2 (germline): SEHNR, FQNEAQ (reference sequence). The CDR3: CASSLVGQYNSPLHF. CDR3 coding DNA: TGTGCCAGCAGCTTAGTCGGGCAGTATAATTCACCCCTCCACTTT. Filled out from reference TRBV7-9 and TRBJ1-6, the complete variable domain reads DTGVSQNPRHKITKRGQNVTFRCDPISEHNRLYWYRQTLGQGPEFLTYFQNEAQLEKSRLLSDRFSAERPKGSFSTLEIQRTEQGDSAMYLCASSLVGQYNSPLHFGNGTRLTVT.

This clonotype is medium-sized (0.01 to 0.1%) by share. V and J are TRBV4-2 and TRBJ1-4; 11 nucleotides agree with TRBD1. In germline, CDR1 is LGHNA, CDR2 YNFKEQ. The J segment lost 6 bases and the V segment lost 4 bases, leaving 4 bases of the junction unmatched. This CDR3 is built from 15 residues. CDR3: CASSRSGQGDEKLFF. The CDR3 nucleotides read TGTGCCAGCAGCCGATCGGGACAGGGGGATGAAAAACTGTTTTTT.

By proportion, this clonotype is medium-sized. The V gene is TRBV7-9, the J gene TRBJ1-6, with 9 bases identical to TRBD1. Germline CDR1 SEHNR, CDR2 FQNEAQ (reference sequence). CDR3 length: 14 amino acids. Unmatched junction bases numbered 4, after V lost 5 bases and J lost 8 bases. In nucleotides, the CDR3 is TGTGCCAGCAGCCTGGGACAGGGTCATTCACCCCTCCACTTT. As protein: CASSLGQGHSPLHF.

This clonotype was counted ten times or more. This rearrangement joins TRBV12-3 or TRBV12-4 to TRBJ2-1; 7 nucleotides align to TRBD1. V gave up 5 bases and J gave up 8 bases; unmatched junction bases: 12. The length of the CDR3 is 15 residues. DNA of the CDR3: TGTGCCAGCAGTAAACAGGGGCCCTTAGGGGATGAGCAGTTCTTC. The encoded protein is CASSKQGPLGDEQFF.

The J gene is TRBJ1-1, the V gene TRBV25-1; D not certain. CDR3 length: 14 residues. Germline loops: CDR1 MGHDK, CDR2 SYGVNS. Trimming left V 0 bases short and J 4 bases short, with 9 bases between. CDR3 sequence (DNA): TGTGCCAGCAGTGAATATCCGGAGGGCACTGAAGCTTTCTTT. This codes for CASSEYPEGTEAFF.

In its sample, this clonotype was seen many times. The V and J genes are TRBV7-2 and TRBJ1-5, with TRBD1 as a possible D gene (6 bases). Germline CDR1 is SGHTA and CDR2 is FQGNSA. The CDR3 is 14 residues long. V lost 2 bases to trimming and J lost 5 bases, with 10 bases between them. The CDR3 DNA sequence: TGTGCCAGCAGCTTAAACAGGGTTGATCAGCCCCAGCATTTT. It translates to CASSLNRVDQPQHF.

This clonotype is classed as medium-sized. This sequence joins TRBV6-6 and TRBJ2-7; 7 bases fit TRBD1. The CDR3 sequence is 12 residues long. Trimming at V came to 5 bases and at J to 3 bases, leaving 1 base not matched to a gene. Germline assignment: CDR1 MNHNY and CDR2 SVGAGI (reference sequence). CDR3 sequence: CASSRDSYEQYF. CDR3 coding DNA: TGTGCCAGCAGTCGGGACAGCTACGAGCAGTACTTC.